A single T cell receptor (beta chain) is shown here with its context. This clone was seen a few times. Its recognized antigen is unknown. No much larger clone exists at a distance of one base, and base qualities are not known. The CDR1 and CDR2 encoded by the germline V gene are LGHNA and YSLEER. Trimming costs V 3 bases and J 2 bases, and their ends lie 11 bases apart. Reading from cysteine to phenylalanine, the CDR3 counts 14 amino acids. Only the CDR3 DNA stays, 42 bases, in frame from base 1. This sample is part of a study of a mutant IDH1 vaccine in newly diagnosed glioma (dated by TCRdb to the early 2020s). For the study in its entirety: Patients were given eight vaccinations, in weeks 1, 3, 5, 7, 11, 15, 19 and 23, which matched visits V03 through V10. In the chemotherapy-containing groups, vaccination started alongside temozolomide cycles, whereas in patients who had radiotherapy alone it started 4-6 weeks after radiotherapy. The roughly 33 treated patients were 62.5% male and approximately 40% female, with a mean age of around 40 years. Prior to enrollment, patients had been given standard therapy consisting of radiotherapy alone, temozolomide alone, or radiochemotherapy with temozolomide, with the combination given to most patients. Peripheral blood samples were drawn at six visits, namely V03 (baseline), V05, V07, V10, V12 and V13. For exploratory analyses, longitudinal TCRB deep sequencing was carried out in approximately 25 treated patients wherever samples were available. Study-wide findings and limitations: Selection of PBMC samples for TCRB deep sequencing was based on availability. According to the authors, sample limitations meant that analyses of patient blood samples could not be reproduced. Changes in the top peripheral T cell clonotypes picked up by TCRB sequencing did not appear to be linked to pseudoprogression. Immune responses induced by the vaccine were seen in around 93% of patients across multiple MHC alleles.

Receptor amplification or capture employed the immunoSEQ multiplex PCR assay. Rearranged TCR beta chain sequences were amplified with the hsTCRB Kit following the manufacturer's protocol. TCRB libraries were sequenced on an Illumina MiSeq. Per the authors' processing: The proprietary platform of the kit vendor was used for demultiplexing, trimming and gene mapping. TCRdb obtained this table from immuneACCESS and retained in-frame rearrangements with V and J assigned. These tables miss some clones; where compared with another copy, unresolved V genes account for less than half of the shortfall, and the remainder is unexplained. Clone size and the V and J calls come from that table; the DNA yielded D and trimming. Within this sample are tens of thousands of clones, with 70% to 85% of them counted one time only. The ten biggest clones cover 3% to 3.5% of the sample. In the paper's terms, the time point label means: week 5, during vaccination. A 20-mer mutant IDH1 peptide at 300 micrograms in Montanide made up each vaccine dose, which was injected subcutaneously together with topical imiquimod. Newly diagnosed WHO grade 3 or 4 IDH1-mutant astrocytomas showing loss of nuclear ATRX were present in the donors. The samples were drawn from NOA16, a multicentre, single-arm, open-label phase I trial in Germany that tested a mutant IDH1 peptide vaccine in humans for the first time. The DNeasy Blood and Tissue Kit was used to extract genomic DNA from EDTA blood for TCRB sequencing.

Source: PBMCs, taken from a glioma patient whose treatment included an IDH1 peptide vaccine. The receptor was isolated from a woman in her late teens or twenties with glioma. Some clones in this sample may be carry-over from other donors' samples. The V gene is TRBV4-3 and the J gene is TRBJ2-7; the D gene cannot be resolved beyond TRBD1 or TRBD2, each matching 5 bases. CDR3 region: CASSQRDGTYEQYF. The sequenced DNA is TGCGCCAGCAGCCAGAGGGACGGAACCTACGAGCAGTACTTC.